This TCR beta chain was retrieved from a study of cytomegalovirus exposure and HLA in healthy donors (dated by TCRdb to 2017 to 2019). Concerning the study at large: According to an earlier analysis of several hundred of the donors, some 170 million T cells yielded approximately 120 million unique TCR beta sequences and about 300 Gb of sequence data. To study patterns of TCR occurrence, a later analysis re-analyzed previously published TCR beta repertoires from several hundred donors and added high-resolution HLA genotyping. A separate validation cohort of over 95 different subjects was used in addition to the roughly 620-subject first cohort. To predict cytomegalovirus infection status, the study combined high-throughput TCR immunosequencing, statistical association of individual TCRs with disease status, and machine learning. Of the roughly 420 genotyped donors, 65% to 90% were placed in the genetic ancestry cluster associated with self-reported Caucasian donors. An earlier analysis of some 600 of the donors applied high-throughput TCR beta sequencing to assess whether each TCR beta V gene segment acted as functional or pseudogenic. Class I and class II HLA loci were covered by the typing at four-digit resolution. The number of typed donors differed by locus: roughly 629-640 for A, B, C, DRB1 and DQB1; 500 to 550 for DQA1; around 610 for DPA1; and approximately 450 for DPB1. Roughly five DR-DQ haplotypes were handled as single units for association and clustering because linkage in the cohort was strong. Approximately 300 gigabases of sequencing data and about 92 million unique TCR sequences made up an early release that covered approximately 700 HLA-typed donors. Across some 400 genotyped donors of the cohort, an average of roughly 230,000 unique TCR beta nucleotide sequences per donor were sequenced, and roughly 20% of those sequences were non-productive. Using immunosequencing, the study profiled T cell repertoires from 666 subjects and related those repertoires to cytomegalovirus serostatus. The study was designed to test whether signatures of past pathogen exposure could be identified by cataloging public T cell receptors. Rather than using new phenotypic data, the later analysis identified candidate immune exposures from TCR beta sequences and from how often those sequences occurred across donors. Donor age, sex, ethnicity and CMV serostatus were compiled alongside the repertoire data. All discovery cohort repertoires had been generated on a single sequencing platform. Genome-wide SNP genotypes for about 65% of the roughly 670 donors were used in a later genetic analysis, which treated that subset as a discovery cohort.

The cohort was made up of 666 healthy bone marrow donors. All cohort members were sampled while nominally healthy, although unrecorded immune exposures were likely present. The donor was CMV seronegative and belonged to the group of 320 or so seronegative cohort members. A peripheral blood sample was collected from each donor, and TCR beta sequencing was performed on peripheral blood mononuclear cells. Genomic DNA extraction from the blood cell samples was performed with the Qiagen DNeasy Blood Extraction Kit. Broader findings and caveats from the paper: CMV serostatus was the only immune exposure information available for the cohort. Assigning TCR associations to individual alleles was difficult when HLA alleles, especially DR and DQ, strongly co-occurred. In an earlier analysis of 587 of the donors, most TCR beta V segments appeared in productive rearrangements about 90% or about 30% of the time, broadly matching IMGT annotations. Across donors, most TCR sequences were observed very rarely, whereas some public TCRs were present in many individuals. Compared with the approximately 700-donor mean, donors in an Asian-associated ancestry cluster had fewer N-insertions in productive TCRs, according to a later genetic analysis. A later analysis found that HLA-associated TCR beta chains were more clonally expanded and had lower generation probabilities than equally common non-associated chains. Because some donors lacked HLA typing at each locus, the association tests relied only on the typed subset. According to a later analysis, parvovirus B19, influenza, CMV and Epstein-Barr virus appeared linked to several top co-occurrence clusters. A further reported finding was that TCR beta sequences accurately predicted the HLA-A and HLA-B alleles for most subjects in the first cohort. Linkage disequilibrium might explain the correlated functional status among segregating V segments, but an unknown experimental factor could not be ruled out. This cohort had only TCR beta chains sequenced, and the lack of alpha or paired-chain data limited which features could be detected. The earlier analysis of 587 of the donors excluded roughly 16 rarely observed V segments, including chromosome 9 orphons, because counts were too low. According to a later analysis, most CMV-associated TCR beta chains appeared to be HLA-restricted, and the HLA associations seemed to be driven largely by CMV exposure. V-gene and J-gene trimming of TCR beta chains was associated with a missense DCLRE1C variant in a later genetic analysis, and the association was replicated in an independent cohort. A cluster of highly shared sequence variants was judged likely to represent a technical artifact of the sequencing pipeline. The classifier was reported to diagnose cytomegalovirus status with high specificity and sensitivity in both the original and validation cohorts. Because the 87-base-pair reads could not distinguish some IMGT-functional V segments, including TRBV6-2 and TRBV6-3, those segments were excluded. In a later analysis, 15,000 to 20,000 TCR beta sequences were associated with specific HLA alleles at a false discovery rate of 0.05. Three of the identified cytomegalovirus-associated TCR beta chains were confirmed in vitro to be specific for cytomegalovirus antigens. In a later analysis, TCR association rates were found to vary across HLA loci, with the most associated TCRs seen for DRB1 alleles and the fewest for HLA-C alleles. Sequencing depth was assumed to be roughly uniform across donors in the presence/absence analyses, though that assumption may not hold. The study gave a list of some 150 TCR beta chains associated with cytomegalovirus. The authors suggested that the approach could potentially be generalized to other disease states and immunological phenotypes.

The library was obtained by the immunoSEQ multiplex PCR assay. The multiplex PCR relied on a mix of 60 forward primers for TCR Vbeta segments and 13 reverse primers for TCR Jbeta segments. A multiplex PCR assay on genomic DNA amplified the CDR3 region of rearranged TCR beta genes. The Illumina HiSeq System was used to sequence the amplified TCR beta libraries as 87-base-pair reads. In the original analysis: Across the 500 to 750 repertoires, a later analysis counted some 81 million unique TCR beta chains, roughly 11 million of which were shared by at least two donors. To remove PCR and sequencing errors, raw reads were error-corrected and collapsed into unique sequences using a nearest-neighbor algorithm that merged closely related sequences. CDR3 sequences were aligned to IMGT reference sequences to assign V, D and J gene segments. For a sequence to be retained, a match of at least six nucleotides was required to both a V gene segment and a J gene segment. A rearrangement counted as productive if the CDR3 had no stop codons and remained in frame with V and J, and every other rearrangement counted as non-productive. CDR3 was defined by IMGT convention, running from the second conserved V-encoded cysteine to the conserved J-encoded phenylalanine. In an earlier analysis of roughly 610 of the donors, sequences lacking an unambiguous match to a single V gene segment were excluded. In an earlier analysis of approximately 610 of the donors, V segments were called functional above 56.7% productive rearrangements and were called segregating when the between-donor standard deviation exceeded 5%. To diagnose cytomegalovirus status from the catalog of TCR beta chain sequences, a statistical classification framework was built. In a later analysis, TCR nucleotide sequences were compared against IMGT/GENE-DB human TR gene sequences so that V and J genes could be assigned. The TCRdist pipeline was used in a later analysis to assign CDR3 sequences and most-parsimonious VDJ recombination scenarios. In a later analysis, every TCR beta chain was defined by the combination of its CDR3 amino acid sequence and its V-gene family, and reads without a unique V-gene family were dropped. A later analysis removed 592 highly shared, low-generation-probability nucleotide sequences to deal with suspected cross-contamination and a sequencing artifact. A later analysis calculated a clonal expansion index for each public chain from normalized within-repertoire ranks of inferred template counts. In a later analysis, generation probabilities were computed using a VDJ recombination model fitted to out-of-frame rearrangements, and the results were checked against IGoR. A later analysis scored TCR-TCR, TCR-HLA and TCR-CMV co-occurrence with hypergeometric tests, applying a repertoire-size bias correction to TCR pairs. To estimate false discovery rates, a later analysis permuted the HLA or CMV assignments 20 times. In a later analysis, co-occurring TCRs were grouped using DBSCAN, with TCRdist sequence similarity added in when clustering inside HLA-allele-positive subsets. Repertoires with fewer than 30,000 or more than 120,000 public chains, plus five repertoires with anomalous nucleotide sharing, were excluded from co-occurrence clustering. In TCRdb, the immuneACCESS table is reduced to in-frame sequences with V and J assigned. These tables do not hold every clone; where another copy was compared, an unresolved V gene accounts for under half, and the others remain unexplained. V and J calls and clone size come straight from that table; D and trimming were deduced from the DNA. The sample table shows 110,000 to 150,000 clones, and roughly 79% are seen once. The biggest ten clones account for less than 3.5% of the sample.

As concerns this clone: The clone's antigen remains unknown. Base-call qualities are not available, and no considerably larger clone is one nucleotide away.

From the cysteine through the phenylalanine, the CDR3 covers 15 amino acids. The only DNA kept is the CDR3, 45 bases in frame from the first base. Relative to germline, V is missing 7 bases and J is missing 6 bases, with 13 bases of the junction outside any gene match. The germline V gene gives CDR1 as SGHRS and CDR2 as YFSETQ. The TCR sequence derives from a male donor in good health and CMV-seronegative. Material for sequencing was PBMCs. This receptor chain uses TRBV5-1 and TRBJ2-3; 8 of the junction bases match TRBD2. The DNA is as follows: TGCGCCAGCGGCACCGCGGGGGGCCTCCCGGATACGCAGTATTTT. Translated, it reads CASGTAGGLPDTQYF. Extended through the reference TRBV5-1 and TRBJ2-3 proteins, this CDR3 yields the full variable domain: KAGVTQTPRYLIKTRGQQVTLSCSPISGHRSVSWYQQTPGQGLQFLFEYFSETQRNKGNFPGRFSGRQFSNSRSEMNVSTLELGDSALYLCASGTAGGLPDTQYFGPGTRLTVL.